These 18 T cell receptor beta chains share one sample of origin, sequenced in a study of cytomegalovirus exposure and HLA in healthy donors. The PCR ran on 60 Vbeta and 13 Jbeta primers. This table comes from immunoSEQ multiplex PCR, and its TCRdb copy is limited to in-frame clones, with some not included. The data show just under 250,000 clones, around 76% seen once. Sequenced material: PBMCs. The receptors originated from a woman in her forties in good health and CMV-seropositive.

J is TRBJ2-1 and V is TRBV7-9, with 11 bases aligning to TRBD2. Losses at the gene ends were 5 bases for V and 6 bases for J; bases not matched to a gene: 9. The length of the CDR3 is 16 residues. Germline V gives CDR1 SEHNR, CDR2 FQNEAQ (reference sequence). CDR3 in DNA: TGTGCCAGCAGCCCCCCACTAGCGGGAGTCCTCAATGAGCAGTTCTTC. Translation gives CASSPPLAGVLNEQFF.

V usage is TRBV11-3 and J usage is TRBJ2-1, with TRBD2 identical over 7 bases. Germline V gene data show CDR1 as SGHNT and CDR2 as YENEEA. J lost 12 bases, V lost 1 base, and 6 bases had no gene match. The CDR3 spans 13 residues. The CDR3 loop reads CASSLVTGGGQFF. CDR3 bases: TGTGCCAGCAGCTTAGTGACGGGGGGTGGGCAGTTCTTC.

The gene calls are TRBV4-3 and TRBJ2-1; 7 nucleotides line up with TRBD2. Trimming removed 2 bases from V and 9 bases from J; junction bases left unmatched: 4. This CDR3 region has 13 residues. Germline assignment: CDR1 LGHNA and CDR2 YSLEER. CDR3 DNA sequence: TGCGCCAGCAGCCAACTAAGCGGGATTGAGCAGTTCTTC. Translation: CASSQLSGIEQFF.

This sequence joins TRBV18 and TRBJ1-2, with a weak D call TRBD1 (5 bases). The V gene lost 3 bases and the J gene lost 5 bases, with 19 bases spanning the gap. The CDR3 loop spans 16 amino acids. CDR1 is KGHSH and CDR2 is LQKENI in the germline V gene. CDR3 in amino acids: CASSPRLGLTSYGYTF. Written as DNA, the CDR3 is TGTGCCAGCTCACCGAGGCTGGGACTTACTTCTTATGGCTACACCTTC.

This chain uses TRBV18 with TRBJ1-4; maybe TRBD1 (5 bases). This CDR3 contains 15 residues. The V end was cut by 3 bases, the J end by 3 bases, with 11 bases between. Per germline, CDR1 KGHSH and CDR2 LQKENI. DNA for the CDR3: TGTGCCAGCTCACCCCAACAGGACGCTAATGAAAAACTGTTTTTT. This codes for CASSPQQDANEKLFF.

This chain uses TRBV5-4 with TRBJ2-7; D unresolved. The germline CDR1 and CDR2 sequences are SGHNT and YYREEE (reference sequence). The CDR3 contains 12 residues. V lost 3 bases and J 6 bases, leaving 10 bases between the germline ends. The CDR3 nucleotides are TGTGCCAGCAGCTCTAATTATGGCGAGCAGTACTTC. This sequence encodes CASSSNYGEQYF.

CDR3 DNA sequence: TGTGCCACCCAGACTAGCGGGGGAGTCAATACGCAGTATTTT. Translating it yields CATQTSGGVNTQYF. This chain links TRBV19 with TRBJ2-3; 12 bases match TRBD2. Germline loops: CDR1 LNHDA, CDR2 SQIVND (reference sequence). V lost 10 bases, J lost 7 bases, and 9 bases stayed unmatched. The CDR3 extends over 14 amino acids.

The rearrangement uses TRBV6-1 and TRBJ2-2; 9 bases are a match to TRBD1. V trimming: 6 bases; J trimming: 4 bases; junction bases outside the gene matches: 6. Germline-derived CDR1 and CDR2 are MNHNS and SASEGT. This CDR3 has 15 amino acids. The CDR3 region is CASRLGTGSTGELFF. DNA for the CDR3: TGTGCCAGCAGGCTCGGGACAGGGTCCACCGGGGAGCTGTTTTTT.

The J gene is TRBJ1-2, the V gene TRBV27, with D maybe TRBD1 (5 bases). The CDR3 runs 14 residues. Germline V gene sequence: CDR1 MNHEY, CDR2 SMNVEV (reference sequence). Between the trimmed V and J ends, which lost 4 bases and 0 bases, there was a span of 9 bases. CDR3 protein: CASSSGGTNYGYTF. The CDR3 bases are TGTGCCAGCAGTTCCGGGGGAACTAACTATGGCTACACCTTC.

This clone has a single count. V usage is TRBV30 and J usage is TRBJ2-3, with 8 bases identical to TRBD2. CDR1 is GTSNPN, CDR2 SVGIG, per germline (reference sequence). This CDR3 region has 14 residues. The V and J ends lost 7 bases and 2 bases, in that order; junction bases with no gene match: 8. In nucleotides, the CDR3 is TGTGCCTTCGTTAGGCGGGAGGACACAGATACGCAGTATTTT. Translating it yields CAFVRREDTDTQYF.

The CDR3 loop reads CASNVREGTDEQFF. The CDR3 DNA is TGCGCCAGCAACGTGCGGGAGGGCACAGATGAGCAGTTCTTC. This chain links TRBV5-1 with TRBJ2-1, with TRBD2 matching over 9 bases. Germline trimming cut 6 bases from V and 8 bases from J; bases unmatched to any gene: 9. There are 14 residues in the CDR3. CDR1 and CDR2 (germline): SGHRS, YFSETQ. Filled out from reference TRBV5-1 and TRBJ2-1, the complete variable domain reads KAGVTQTPRYLIKTRGQQVTLSCSPISGHRSVSWYQQTPGQGLQFLFEYFSETQRNKGNFPGRFSGRQFSNSRSEMNVSTLELGDSALYLCASNVREGTDEQFFGPGTRLTVL.

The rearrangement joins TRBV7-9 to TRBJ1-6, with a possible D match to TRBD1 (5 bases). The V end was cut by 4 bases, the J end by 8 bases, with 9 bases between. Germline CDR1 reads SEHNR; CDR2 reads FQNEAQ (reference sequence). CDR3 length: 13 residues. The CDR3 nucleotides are TGTGCCAGCAGCTGGGCCAGGGATTCACCCCTCCACTTT. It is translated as CASSWARDSPLHF.

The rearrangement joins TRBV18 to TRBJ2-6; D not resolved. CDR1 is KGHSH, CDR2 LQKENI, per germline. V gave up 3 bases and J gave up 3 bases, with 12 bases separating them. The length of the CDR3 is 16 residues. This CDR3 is CASSPLPVLGANVLTF. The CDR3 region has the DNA TGTGCCAGCTCACCCCTCCCTGTACTTGGGGCCAACGTCCTGACTTTC. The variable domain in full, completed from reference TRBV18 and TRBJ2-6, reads NAGVMQNPRHLVRRRGQEARLRCSPMKGHSHVYWYRQLPEEGLKFMVYLQKENIIDESGMPKERFSAEFPKEGPSILRIQQVVRGDSAAYFCASSPLPVLGANVLTFGAGSRLTVL.

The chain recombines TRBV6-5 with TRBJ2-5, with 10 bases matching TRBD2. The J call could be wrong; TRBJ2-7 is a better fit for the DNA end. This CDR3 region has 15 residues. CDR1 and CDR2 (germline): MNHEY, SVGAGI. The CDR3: CASSYRSGGEYEQYF. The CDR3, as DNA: TGTGCCAGCAGTTACCGAAGCGGGGGGGAGTACGAGCAGTACTTC.

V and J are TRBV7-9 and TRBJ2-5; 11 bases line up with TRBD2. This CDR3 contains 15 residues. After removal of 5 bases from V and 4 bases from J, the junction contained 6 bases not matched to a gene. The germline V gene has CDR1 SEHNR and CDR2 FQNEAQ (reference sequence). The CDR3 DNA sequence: TGTGCCAGCAGCATTACTAGCGGGGGAGGAGAGACCCAGTACTTC. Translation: CASSITSGGGETQYF.

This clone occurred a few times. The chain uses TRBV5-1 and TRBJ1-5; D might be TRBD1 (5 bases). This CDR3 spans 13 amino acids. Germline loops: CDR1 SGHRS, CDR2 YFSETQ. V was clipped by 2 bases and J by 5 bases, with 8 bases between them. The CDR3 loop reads CASSFTTDQPQHF. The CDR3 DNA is TGCGCCAGCAGCTTTACGACAGATCAGCCCCAGCATTTT. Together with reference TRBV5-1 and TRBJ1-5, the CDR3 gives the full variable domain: KAGVTQTPRYLIKTRGQQVTLSCSPISGHRSVSWYQQTPGQGLQFLFEYFSETQRNKGNFPGRFSGRQFSNSRSEMNVSTLELGDSALYLCASSFTTDQPQHFGDGTRLSIL.

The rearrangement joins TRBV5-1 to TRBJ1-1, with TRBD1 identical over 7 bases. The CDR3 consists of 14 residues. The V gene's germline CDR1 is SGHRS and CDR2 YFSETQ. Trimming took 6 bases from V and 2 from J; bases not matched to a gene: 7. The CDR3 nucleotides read TGCGCCAGCAAAGAGACAGGGATAAACACTGAAGCTTTCTTT. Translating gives CASKETGINTEAFF. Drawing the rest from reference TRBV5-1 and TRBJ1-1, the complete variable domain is KAGVTQTPRYLIKTRGQQVTLSCSPISGHRSVSWYQQTPGQGLQFLFEYFSETQRNKGNFPGRFSGRQFSNSRSEMNVSTLELGDSALYLCASKETGINTEAFFGQGTRLTVV.

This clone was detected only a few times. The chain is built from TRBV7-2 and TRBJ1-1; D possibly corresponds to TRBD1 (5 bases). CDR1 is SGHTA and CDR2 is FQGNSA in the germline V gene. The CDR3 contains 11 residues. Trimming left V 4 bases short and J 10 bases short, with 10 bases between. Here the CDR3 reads CASSWGYGAFF. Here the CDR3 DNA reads TGTGCCAGCAGCTGGGGCTACGGAGCTTTCTTT.